This T cell receptor (beta chain) emerged from a study of CD8 T cells in ankylosing spondylitis. The study, taken as a whole, reports: A CD8+ phenotype characterized the disease-linked clones, which were relatively rare in peripheral blood. It was reported that disease-linked clones were significantly enriched in matched ankylosing spondylitis synovial fluid. Prior literature has documented some motif variants in synovial fluid and blood from reactive arthritis.

Molecular-barcoded quantitative 5'-RACE produced these TCR beta libraries. TCRdb passed the 5' RACE reads through MiXCR, listing each CDR3 protein once. The repertoire holds about 340,000 distinct CDR3 sequences, with 20% as singletons. Notes on this clonotype: The target antigen is unknown.

Germline V gene data show CDR1 as SGHVS and CDR2 as FQNEAQ. V lost 5 bases and J lost 1; bases outside the gene matches: 5. This CDR3 spans 14 amino acids. Material for sequencing was blood, either unsorted or a sorted T cell fraction (not recorded which). This clonotype originated in a male donor with ankylosing spondylitis or in good health (not recorded which). The V and J genes are TRBV7-8 and TRBJ2-7; 7 nucleotides line up with TRBD1. The DNA of the CDR3 is TGTGCCAGCAGCGTACCGGGACAGTCCTACGAGCAGTACTTC. As protein: CASSVPGQSYEQYF. Combining the CDR3 with reference TRBV7-8 and TRBJ2-7 gives the whole variable domain GAGVSQSPRYKVAKRGQDVALRCDPISGHVSLFWYQQALGQGPEFLTYFQNEAQLDKSGLPSDRFFAERPEGSVSTLKIQRTQQEDSAVYLCASSVPGQSYEQYFGPGTRLTVT.